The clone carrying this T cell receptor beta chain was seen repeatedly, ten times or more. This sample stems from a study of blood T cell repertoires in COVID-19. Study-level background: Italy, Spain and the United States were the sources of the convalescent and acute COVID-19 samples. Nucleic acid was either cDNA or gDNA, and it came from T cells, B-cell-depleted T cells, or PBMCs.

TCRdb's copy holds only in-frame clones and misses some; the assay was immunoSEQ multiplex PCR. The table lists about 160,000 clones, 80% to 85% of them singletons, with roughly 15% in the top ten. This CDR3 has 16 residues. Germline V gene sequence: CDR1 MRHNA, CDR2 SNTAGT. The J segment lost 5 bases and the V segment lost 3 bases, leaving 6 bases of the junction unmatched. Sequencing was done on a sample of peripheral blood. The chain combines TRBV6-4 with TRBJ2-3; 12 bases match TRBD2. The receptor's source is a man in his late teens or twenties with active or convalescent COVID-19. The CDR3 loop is CASSEASGGAKDTQYF. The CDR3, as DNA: TGTGCCAGCAGTGAGGCTAGCGGGGGGGCCAAAGATACGCAGTATTTT.